This is a list of T cell receptor beta chains from one sample in a study of blood T cell repertoires in COVID-19. Sequencing used immunoSEQ multiplex PCR; TCRdb keeps in-frame clones, though not all of them. The sample lists roughly 230,000 clones; more than 80% were seen once. The sample consisted of peripheral blood. The source of these receptors is a human donor in a cohort sampled during active COVID-19. The CDR3 runs from the conserved cysteine through the conserved F or W. Fields, in order: D gene, J gene, V gene, clone size, CDR3 length, CDR3 protein. The D gene is left open where the match is weak. The size entry is marked missing in some rows and otherwise reads once, few, many or a size class.

NA TRBJ2-5 TRBV28 NA 13 CASSRDTTETQYF
TRBD1 TRBJ1-4 TRBV3-1/TRBV3-2 NA 15 CASSQWGQEGEKLFF
TRBD1 TRBJ2-5 TRBV28 NA 13 CASRSGQGETQYF
NA TRBJ2-5 TRBV20-1 NA 15 CSASRSGATQETQYF
TRBD2 TRBJ2-7 TRBV6-5 NA 15 CASSLGLAGEYEQYF
TRBD1 TRBJ1-6 TRBV6-6 NA 15 CASSYDRDYNSPLHF
NA TRBJ1-4 TRBV27 many 13 CASSPRSHEKLFF
NA TRBJ1-5 TRBV30 NA 13 CAWRAGINQPQHF
NA TRBJ1-1 TRBV6-5 NA 14 CASSLSHRLTKAFF
TRBD2 TRBJ2-3 TRBV27 NA 16 CASSLRTSGRTDTQYF
TRBD2 TRBJ2-2 TRBV3-1/TRBV3-2 NA 17 CASSQESGGINTGELFF
TRBD1 TRBJ1-2 TRBV19 NA 14 CASSLTGGAYGYTF
NA TRBJ1-6 TRBV6-1 NA 16 CASSESGSSYNSPLHF
TRBD2 TRBJ2-2 TRBV13 NA 19 CASSPLVGAGGLNTGELFF
TRBD1 TRBJ1-5 TRBV24-1 NA 18 CATSDRDRGSESNQPQHF
NA TRBJ1-2 TRBV6-5 NA 14 CASSYGRGEFGYTF
TRBD2 TRBJ2-3 TRBV7-7 NA 17 CASSQGLAGVTTDTQYF
TRBD2 TRBJ2-7 TRBV19 NA 14 CASKFREGFNEQYF
NA TRBJ2-5 TRBV6-5 NA 15 CASSLQAGDQETQYF
NA TRBJ1-5 TRBV6-6 NA 14 CASSPSRADQPQHF
NA TRBJ1-5 TRBV28 once 14 CASSLGRGGQPQHF
TRBD2 TRBJ2-1 TRBV13 many 16 CASSLVIAGGRNEQFF
TRBD1 TRBJ2-7 TRBV7-2 NA 16 CASSREARGRSGEQYF
TRBD1 TRBJ2-7 TRBV18 NA 15 CASSPIKGASYEQYF
TRBD1 TRBJ2-2 TRBV5-1 NA 14 CASNTGQGTGELFF
NA TRBJ1-5 TRBV18 NA 13 CASSPTGYQPQHF
NA TRBJ1-1 TRBV25-1 NA 14 CASSPGQLGTEAFF
NA TRBJ2-5 TRBV30 NA 14 CAWSQGLKWETQYF
TRBD2 TRBJ2-5 TRBV4-2 NA 13 CASGTVSGETQYF
NA TRBJ2-7 TRBV28 NA 14 CASRNRGGSYEQYF
TRBD2 TRBJ2-1 TRBV2 NA 14 CASSETAGVGEQFF
TRBD2 TRBJ2-1 TRBV27 once 16 CASSPIGTSGGNEQFF
NA TRBJ2-6 TRBV29-1 NA 15 CSVEVLYSGANVLTF
NA TRBJ1-1 TRBV10-1 few 13 CASNDGENTEAFF
NA TRBJ1-1 TRBV7-8 NA 13 CASSLARGLEAFF
NA TRBJ1-1 TRBV10-3 NA 14 CAISERGSNTEAFF
NA TRBJ1-5 TRBV2 NA 14 CASSGGDSNQPQHF
TRBD1 TRBJ2-7 TRBV6-5 NA 15 CASRASGTGLPEQYF
TRBD1 TRBJ2-7 TRBV9 NA 13 CASSVTGGLEQYF
TRBD1 TRBJ2-7 TRBV7-9 NA 13 CASSGTGHYEQYF
TRBD1 TRBJ1-2 TRBV6-5 NA 13 CASSSGQGRSYTF
NA TRBJ2-7 TRBV6-6 NA 13 CASSYGPDYEQYF
NA TRBJ1-2 TRBV7-9 NA 16 CASSTLTGPMVYGYTF
NA TRBJ2-7 TRBV12-3/TRBV12-4 NA 13 CASSSGTSYEQYF
TRBD1 TRBJ2-7 TRBV28 NA 13 CASRSGGSYEQYF
NA TRBJ2-7 TRBV2 NA 14 CASRAGTTTYEQYF
TRBD1 TRBJ1-3 TRBV7-9 many 18 CASSFPLRQGSAGNTIYF
TRBD2 TRBJ2-5 TRBV7-6 few 16 CASSPSGLAGGETQYF
NA TRBJ1-2 TRBV20-1 NA 11 CSASTGYGYTF
TRBD1 TRBJ2-5 TRBV6-5 few 12 CASRGTAETQYF
NA TRBJ2-2 TRBV11-3 NA 16 CASSLDLSGLTGELFF